This TCR beta chain was identified during a study of cytomegalovirus exposure and HLA in healthy donors. This CDR3 has 14 residues. Germline V gene sequence: CDR1 LNHDA, CDR2 SQIVND (reference sequence). Trimming pared 5 bases from V and 5 bases from J, leaving 12 bases between. The PCR ran on 60 Vbeta and 13 Jbeta primers. Method: immunoSEQ multiplex PCR; TCRdb's copy keeps in-frame clones and lacks some. The data show about 150,000 clones, with 73% seen just once and approximately 1.6% held by the top ten. In regard to this clone: Other DNA sequences from this sample encode an identical CDR3 as well.

The origin of this receptor is a woman aged 18-29 years in good health and CMV-seronegative. The chain carries TRBV19 and TRBJ2-2; tentative D call: TRBD2 (6 bases). Sequenced material: PBMCs. DNA for the CDR3: TGTGCCAGTAGTCGAGACGGGGGAACCGGGGAGCTGTTTTTT. This translates into CASSRDGGTGELFF.